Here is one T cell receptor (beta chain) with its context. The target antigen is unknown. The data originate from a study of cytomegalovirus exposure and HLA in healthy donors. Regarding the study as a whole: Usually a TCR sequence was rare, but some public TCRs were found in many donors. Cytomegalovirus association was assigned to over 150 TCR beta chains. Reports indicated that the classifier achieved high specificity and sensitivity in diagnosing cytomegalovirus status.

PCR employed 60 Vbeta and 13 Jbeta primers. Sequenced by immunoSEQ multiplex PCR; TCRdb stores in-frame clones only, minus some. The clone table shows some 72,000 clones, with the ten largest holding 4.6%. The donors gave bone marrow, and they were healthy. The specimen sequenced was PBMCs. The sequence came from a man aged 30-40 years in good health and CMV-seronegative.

CDR3: CSVVQGAGGNQPQHF. The CDR3 bases are TGCAGCGTTGTTCAGGGGGCAGGGGGCAATCAGCCCCAGCATTTT. The V call is TRBV29-1, the J call TRBJ1-5; 8 bases fit TRBD1. Trimming removed 4 bases from V and 2 bases from J; junction bases left unmatched: 7. The CDR3 has 15 amino acids. Germline V gene sequence: CDR1 SQVTM, CDR2 ANQGSEA.